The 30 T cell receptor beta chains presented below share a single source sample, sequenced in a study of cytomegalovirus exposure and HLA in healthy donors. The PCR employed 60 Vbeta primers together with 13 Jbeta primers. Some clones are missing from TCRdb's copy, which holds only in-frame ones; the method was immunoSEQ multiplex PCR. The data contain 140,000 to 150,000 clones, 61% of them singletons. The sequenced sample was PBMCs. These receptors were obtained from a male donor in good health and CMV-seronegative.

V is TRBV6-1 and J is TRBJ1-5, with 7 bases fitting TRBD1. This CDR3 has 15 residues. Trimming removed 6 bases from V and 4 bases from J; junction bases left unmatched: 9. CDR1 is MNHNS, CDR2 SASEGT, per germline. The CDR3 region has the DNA TGTGCCAGCAGCGAGTACCGGGACAGAAATCAGCCCCAGCATTTT. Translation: CASSEYRDRNQPQHF.

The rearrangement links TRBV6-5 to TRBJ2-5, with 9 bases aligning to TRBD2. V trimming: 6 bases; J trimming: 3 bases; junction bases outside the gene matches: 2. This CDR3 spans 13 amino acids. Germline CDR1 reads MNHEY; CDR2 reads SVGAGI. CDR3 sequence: CASRVAGEETQYF. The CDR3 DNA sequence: TGTGCCAGCAGAGTAGCGGGGGAAGAGACCCAGTACTTC.

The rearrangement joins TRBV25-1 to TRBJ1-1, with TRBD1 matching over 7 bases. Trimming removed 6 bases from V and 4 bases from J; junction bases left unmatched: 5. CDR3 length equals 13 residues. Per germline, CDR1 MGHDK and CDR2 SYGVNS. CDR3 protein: CASRLTGFTEAFF. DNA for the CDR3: TGTGCCAGCAGGCTGACAGGGTTCACTGAAGCTTTCTTT.

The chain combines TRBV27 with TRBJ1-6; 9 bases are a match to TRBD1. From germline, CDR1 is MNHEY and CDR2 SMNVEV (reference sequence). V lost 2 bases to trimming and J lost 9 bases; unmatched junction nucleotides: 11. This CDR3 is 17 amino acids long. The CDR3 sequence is CASSLRALQGAGSPLHF. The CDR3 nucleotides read TGTGCCAGCAGTTTAAGGGCCCTACAGGGGGCAGGTTCACCCCTCCACTTT.

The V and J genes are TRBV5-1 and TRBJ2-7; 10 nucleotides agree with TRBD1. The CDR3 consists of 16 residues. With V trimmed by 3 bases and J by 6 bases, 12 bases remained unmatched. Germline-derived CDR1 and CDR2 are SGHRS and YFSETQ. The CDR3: CASSWSQRGQGGEQYF. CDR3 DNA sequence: TGCGCCAGCAGCTGGAGTCAGCGAGGACAGGGGGGCGAGCAGTACTTC.

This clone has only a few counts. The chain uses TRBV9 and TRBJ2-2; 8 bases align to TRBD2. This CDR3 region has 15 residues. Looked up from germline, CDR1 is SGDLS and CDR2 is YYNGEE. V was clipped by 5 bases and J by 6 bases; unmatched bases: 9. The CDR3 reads CASSTGTSLSGELFF. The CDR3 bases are TGTGCCAGCAGTACCGGGACTAGTTTATCCGGGGAGCTGTTTTTT.

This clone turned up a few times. CDR3 in amino acids: CASSFMGGDSQYF. The CDR3 nucleotides read TGTGCCAGCAGCTTTATGGGGGGGGATTCCCAGTACTTC. The chain uses TRBV7-2 and TRBJ2-5; TRBD2 agrees at 7 bases. V lost 3 bases, J lost 9 bases, and 7 bases stayed unmatched. Germline CDR1 SGHTA, CDR2 FQGNSA. CDR3 size: 13 residues.

DNA for the CDR3: TGTGCCACCGTACAGAGACTGAACACTGAAGCTTTCTTT. This encodes CATVQRLNTEAFF. V usage is TRBV18 and J usage is TRBJ1-1; D uncertain. The V end was cut by 10 bases, the J end by 0 bases, with 12 bases between. Per germline, CDR1 KGHSH and CDR2 LQKENI. The CDR3 contains 13 residues. The variable domain in full, completed from reference TRBV18 and TRBJ1-1, reads NAGVMQNPRHLVRRRGQEARLRCSPMKGHSHVYWYRQLPEEGLKFMVYLQKENIIDESGMPKERFSAEFPKEGPSILRIQQVVRGDSAAYFCATVQRLNTEAFFGQGTRLTVV.

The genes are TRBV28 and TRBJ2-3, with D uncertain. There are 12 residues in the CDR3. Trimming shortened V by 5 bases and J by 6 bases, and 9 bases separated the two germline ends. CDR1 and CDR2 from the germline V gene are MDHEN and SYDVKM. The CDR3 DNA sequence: TGTGCCAGCAGTCCCCTCGGGGATACGCAGTATTTT. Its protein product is CASSPLGDTQYF. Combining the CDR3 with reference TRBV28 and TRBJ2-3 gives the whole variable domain DVKVTQSSRYLVKRTGEKVFLECVQDMDHENMFWYRQDPGLGLRLIYFSYDVKMKEKGDIPEGYSVSREKKERFSLILESASTNQTSMYLCASSPLGDTQYFGPGTRLTVL.

CDR3 nucleotide sequence: TGTGCCAGCAACAGCGGGGCATACCAAGAGACCCAGTACTTC. The encoded protein is CASNSGAYQETQYF. The chain uses TRBV25-1 and TRBJ2-5; 7 bases are a match to TRBD2. The CDR3 sequence is 14 residues long. Germline values: CDR1 MGHDK, CDR2 SYGVNS. V dropped 7 bases and J dropped 0; count of bases not matched to a gene: 5.

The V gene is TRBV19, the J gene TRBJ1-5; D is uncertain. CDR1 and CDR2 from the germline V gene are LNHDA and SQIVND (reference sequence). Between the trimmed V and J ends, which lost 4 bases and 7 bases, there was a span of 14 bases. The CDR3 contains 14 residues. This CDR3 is CASSTNIGSQPQHF. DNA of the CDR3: TGTGCCAGTAGTACAAATATTGGGAGCCAGCCCCAGCATTTT.

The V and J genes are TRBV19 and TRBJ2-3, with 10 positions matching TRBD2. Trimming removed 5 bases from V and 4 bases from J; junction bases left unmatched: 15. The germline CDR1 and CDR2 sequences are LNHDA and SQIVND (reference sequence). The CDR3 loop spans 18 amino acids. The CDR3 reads CASSPRLTAGGPADTQYF. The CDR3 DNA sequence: TGTGCCAGTAGTCCCCGCCTAACAGCGGGGGGGCCGGCAGATACGCAGTATTTT.

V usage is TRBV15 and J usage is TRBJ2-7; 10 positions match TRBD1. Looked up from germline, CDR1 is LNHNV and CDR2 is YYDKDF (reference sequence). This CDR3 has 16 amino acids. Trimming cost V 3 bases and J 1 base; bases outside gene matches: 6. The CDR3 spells CATSSFRTGGSYEQYF. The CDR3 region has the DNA TGTGCCACCAGCAGCTTCAGGACAGGGGGATCCTACGAGCAGTACTTC.

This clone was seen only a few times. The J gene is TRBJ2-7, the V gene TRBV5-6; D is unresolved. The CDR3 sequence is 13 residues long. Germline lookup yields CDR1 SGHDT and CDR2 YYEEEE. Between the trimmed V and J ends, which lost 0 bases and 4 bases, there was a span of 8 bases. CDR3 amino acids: CASSLAPVYEQYF. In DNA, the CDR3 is TGTGCCAGCAGCTTGGCGCCAGTTTACGAGCAGTACTTC.

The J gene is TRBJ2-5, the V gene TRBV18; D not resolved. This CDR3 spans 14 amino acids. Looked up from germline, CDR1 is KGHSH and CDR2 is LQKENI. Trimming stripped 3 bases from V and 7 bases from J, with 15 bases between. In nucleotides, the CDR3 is TGTGCCAGCTCACCTCCGGGTAGTAGAGGGACCCAGTACTTC. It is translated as CASSPPGSRGTQYF.

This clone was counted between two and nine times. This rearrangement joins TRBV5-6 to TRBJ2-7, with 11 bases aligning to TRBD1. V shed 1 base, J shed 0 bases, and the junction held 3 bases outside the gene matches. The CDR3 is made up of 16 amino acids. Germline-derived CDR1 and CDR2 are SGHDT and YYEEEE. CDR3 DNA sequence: TGTGCCAGCAGCTTGTATGGGACAGGGGGCTCCTACGAGCAGTACTTC. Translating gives CASSLYGTGGSYEQYF. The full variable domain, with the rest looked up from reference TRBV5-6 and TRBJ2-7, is DAGVTQSPTHLIKTRGQQVTLRCSPKSGHDTVSWYQQALGQGPQFIFQYYEEEERQRGNFPDRFSGHQFPNYSSELNVNALLLGDSALYLCASSLYGTGGSYEQYFGPGTRLTVT.

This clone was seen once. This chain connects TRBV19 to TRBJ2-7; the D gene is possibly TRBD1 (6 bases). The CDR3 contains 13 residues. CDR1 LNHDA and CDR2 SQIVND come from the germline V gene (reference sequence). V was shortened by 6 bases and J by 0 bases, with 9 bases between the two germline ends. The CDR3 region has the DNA TGTGCCAGTAGCCTACAGGGCTCCTACGAGCAGTACTTC. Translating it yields CASSLQGSYEQYF. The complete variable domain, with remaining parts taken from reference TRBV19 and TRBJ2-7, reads DGGITQSPKYLFRKEGQNVTLSCEQNLNHDAMYWYRQDPGQGLRLIYYSQIVNDFQKGDIAEGYSVSREKKESFPLTVTSAQKNPTAFYLCASSLQGSYEQYFGPGTRLTVT.

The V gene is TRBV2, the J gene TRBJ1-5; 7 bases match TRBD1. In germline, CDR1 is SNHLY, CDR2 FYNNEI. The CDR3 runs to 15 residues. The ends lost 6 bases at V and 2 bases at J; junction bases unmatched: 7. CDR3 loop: CASSLGTVGNQPQHF. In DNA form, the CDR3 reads TGTGCCAGCAGCCTAGGGACAGTTGGCAATCAGCCCCAGCATTTT.

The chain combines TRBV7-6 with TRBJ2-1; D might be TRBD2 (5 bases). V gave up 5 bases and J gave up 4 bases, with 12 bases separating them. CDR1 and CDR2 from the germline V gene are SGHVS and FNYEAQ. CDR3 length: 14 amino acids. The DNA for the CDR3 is TGTGCCAGCAGCCCATCATCGGGATACAATGAGCAGTTCTTC. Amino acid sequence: CASSPSSGYNEQFF.

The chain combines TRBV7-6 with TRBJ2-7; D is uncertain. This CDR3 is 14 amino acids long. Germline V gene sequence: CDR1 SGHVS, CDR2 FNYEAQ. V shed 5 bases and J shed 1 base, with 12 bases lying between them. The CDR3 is CASSQSHRSYEQYF. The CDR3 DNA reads TGTGCCAGCAGCCAGAGTCACAGATCCTACGAGCAGTACTTC.

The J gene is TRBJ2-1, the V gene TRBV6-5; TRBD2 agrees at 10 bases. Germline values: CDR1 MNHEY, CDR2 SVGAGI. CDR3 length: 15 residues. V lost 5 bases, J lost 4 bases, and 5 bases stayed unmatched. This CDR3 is CASSRTSGQYNEQFF. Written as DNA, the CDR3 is TGTGCCAGCAGTCGGACTAGCGGACAATACAATGAGCAGTTCTTC.

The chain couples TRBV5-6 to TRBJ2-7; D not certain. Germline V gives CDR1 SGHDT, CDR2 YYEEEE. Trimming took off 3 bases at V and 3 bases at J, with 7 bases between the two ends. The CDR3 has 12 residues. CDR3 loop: CASSSPVYEQYF. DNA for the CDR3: TGTGCCAGCAGCTCCCCAGTCTACGAGCAGTACTTC.

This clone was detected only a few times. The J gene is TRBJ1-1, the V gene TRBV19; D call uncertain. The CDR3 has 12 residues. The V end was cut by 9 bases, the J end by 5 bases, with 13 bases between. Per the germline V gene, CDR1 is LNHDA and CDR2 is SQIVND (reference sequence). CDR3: CASRSGKTEAFF. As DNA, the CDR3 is TGTGCCAGCCGATCAGGTAAAACTGAAGCTTTCTTT. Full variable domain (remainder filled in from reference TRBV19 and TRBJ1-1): DGGITQSPKYLFRKEGQNVTLSCEQNLNHDAMYWYRQDPGQGLRLIYYSQIVNDFQKGDIAEGYSVSREKKESFPLTVTSAQKNPTAFYLCASRSGKTEAFFGQGTRLTVV.

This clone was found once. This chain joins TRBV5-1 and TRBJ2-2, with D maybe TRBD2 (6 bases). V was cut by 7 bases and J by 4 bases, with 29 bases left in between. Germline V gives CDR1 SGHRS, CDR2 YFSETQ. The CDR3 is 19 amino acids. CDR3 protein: CASCCGSGRGVLSTGELFF. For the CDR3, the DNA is TGCGCCAGCTGCTGCGGTAGCGGCCGAGGGGTGTTGAGCACCGGGGAGCTGTTTTTT.

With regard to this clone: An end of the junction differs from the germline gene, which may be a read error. The CDR3 DNA follows: TGTTCCAGCAGCCCGGTTTACGTCAACACTGAAGCTTTCTTT. Translating it yields CSSSPVYVNTEAFF. V usage is TRBV7-9 and J usage is TRBJ1-1; no firm D call. The CDR3 is 14 amino acids. Germline-derived CDR1 and CDR2 are SEHNR and FQNEAQ (reference sequence).

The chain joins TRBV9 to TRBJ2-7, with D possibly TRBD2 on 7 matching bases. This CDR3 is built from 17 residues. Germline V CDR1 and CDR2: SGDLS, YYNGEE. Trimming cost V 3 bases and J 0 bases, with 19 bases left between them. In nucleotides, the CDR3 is TGTGCCAGCAGCGAGAGGGATGCGGGGGCAATCTCCTACGAGCAGTACTTC. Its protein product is CASSERDAGAISYEQYF.

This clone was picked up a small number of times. CDR3 DNA sequence: TGCAGCGCCTGGCCTAGACAGGGGAGTGAAAAACTGTTTTTT. Its translation is CSAWPRQGSEKLFF. The rearrangement joins TRBV29-1 to TRBJ1-4; 8 bases are a match to TRBD1. Looked up from germline, CDR1 is SQVTM and CDR2 is ANQGSEA. This CDR3 spans 14 amino acids. Germline trimming cut 7 bases from V and 7 bases from J; bases unmatched to any gene: 11.

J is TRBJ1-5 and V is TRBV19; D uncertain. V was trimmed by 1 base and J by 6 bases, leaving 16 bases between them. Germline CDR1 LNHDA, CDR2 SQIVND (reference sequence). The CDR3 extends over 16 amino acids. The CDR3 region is CASSIVLTGVGQPQHF. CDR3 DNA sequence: TGTGCCAGTAGTATAGTTTTAACGGGAGTTGGTCAGCCCCAGCATTTT.

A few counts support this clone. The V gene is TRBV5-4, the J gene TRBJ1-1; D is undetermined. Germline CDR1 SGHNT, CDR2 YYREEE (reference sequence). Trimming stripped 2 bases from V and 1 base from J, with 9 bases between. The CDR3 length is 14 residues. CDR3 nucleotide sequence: TGTGCCAGCAGCTTTACTAGTGGGAACACTGAAGCTTTCTTT. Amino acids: CASSFTSGNTEAFF.

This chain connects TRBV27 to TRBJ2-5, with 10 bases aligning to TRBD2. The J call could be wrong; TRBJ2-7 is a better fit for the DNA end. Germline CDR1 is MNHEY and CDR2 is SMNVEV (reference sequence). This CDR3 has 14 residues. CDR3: CASTSSGGAGEQYF. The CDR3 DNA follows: TGTGCCAGCACCTCCAGCGGGGGGGCCGGCGAGCAGTACTTC.